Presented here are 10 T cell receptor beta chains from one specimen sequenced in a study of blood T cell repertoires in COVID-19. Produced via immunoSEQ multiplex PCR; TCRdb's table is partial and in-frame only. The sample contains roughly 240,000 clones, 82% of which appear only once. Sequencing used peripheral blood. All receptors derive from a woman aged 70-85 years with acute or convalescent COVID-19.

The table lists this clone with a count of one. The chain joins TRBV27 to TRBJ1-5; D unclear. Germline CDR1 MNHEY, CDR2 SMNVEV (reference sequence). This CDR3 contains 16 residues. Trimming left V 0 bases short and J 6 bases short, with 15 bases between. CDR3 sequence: CASSLSKVPTGQPQHF. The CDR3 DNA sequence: TGTGCCAGCAGTTTATCGAAGGTCCCGACGGGTCAGCCCCAGCATTTT.

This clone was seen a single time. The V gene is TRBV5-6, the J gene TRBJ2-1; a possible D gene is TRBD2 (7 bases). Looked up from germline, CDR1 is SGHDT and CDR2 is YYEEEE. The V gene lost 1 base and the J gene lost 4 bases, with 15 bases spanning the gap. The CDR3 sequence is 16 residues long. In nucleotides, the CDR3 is TGTGCCAGCAGCTTGAAGCGGGACACGGAATACAATGAGCAGTTCTTC. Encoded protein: CASSLKRDTEYNEQFF.

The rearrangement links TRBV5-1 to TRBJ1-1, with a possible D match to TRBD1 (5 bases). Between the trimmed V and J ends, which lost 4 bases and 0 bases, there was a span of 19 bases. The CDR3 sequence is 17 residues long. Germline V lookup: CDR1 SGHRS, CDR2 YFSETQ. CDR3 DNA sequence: TGCGCCAGCAGCCTCAGGGTTACGGGCATCATGAACACTGAAGCTTTCTTT. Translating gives CASSLRVTGIMNTEAFF.

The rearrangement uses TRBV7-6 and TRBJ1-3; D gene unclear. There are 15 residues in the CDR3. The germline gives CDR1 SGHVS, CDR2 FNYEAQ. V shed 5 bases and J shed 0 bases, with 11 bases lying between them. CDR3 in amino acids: CASSRSGVSGNTIYF. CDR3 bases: TGTGCCAGCAGCCGATCAGGTGTCTCTGGAAACACCATATATTTT.

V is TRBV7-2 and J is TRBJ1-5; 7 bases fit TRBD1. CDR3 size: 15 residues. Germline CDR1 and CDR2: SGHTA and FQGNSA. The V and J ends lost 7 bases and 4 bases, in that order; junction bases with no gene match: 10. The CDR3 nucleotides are TGTGCCAGCACCCAAACAGGGGCCCTTAATCAGCCCCAGCATTTT. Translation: CASTQTGALNQPQHF. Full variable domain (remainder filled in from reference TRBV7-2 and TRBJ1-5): GAGVSQSPSNKVTEKGKDVELRCDPISGHTALYWYRQSLGQGLEFLIYFQGNSAPDKSGLPSDRFSAERTGGSVSTLTIQRTQQEDSAVYLCASTQTGALNQPQHFGDGTRLSIL.

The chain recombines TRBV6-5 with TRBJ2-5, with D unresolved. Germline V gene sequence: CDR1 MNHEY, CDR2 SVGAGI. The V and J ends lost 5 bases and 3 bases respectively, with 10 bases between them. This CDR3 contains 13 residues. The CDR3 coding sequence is TGTGCCAGCAGTCTTCGACACGAAGAGACCCAGTACTTC. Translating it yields CASSLRHEETQYF.

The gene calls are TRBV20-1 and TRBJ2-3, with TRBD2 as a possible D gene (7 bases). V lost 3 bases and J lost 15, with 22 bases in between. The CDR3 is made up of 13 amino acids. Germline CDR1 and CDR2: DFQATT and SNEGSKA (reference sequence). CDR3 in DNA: TGCAGTGCTAGTGTGTTCCTGGCGGGGGCCCTATATTTT. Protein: CSASVFLAGALYF.

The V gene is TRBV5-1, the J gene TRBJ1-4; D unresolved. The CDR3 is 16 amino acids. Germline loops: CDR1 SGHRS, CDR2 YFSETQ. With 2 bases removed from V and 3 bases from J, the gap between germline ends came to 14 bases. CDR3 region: CASSFGRTLANEKLFF. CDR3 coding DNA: TGCGCCAGCAGCTTTGGAAGAACTCTAGCTAATGAAAAACTGTTTTTT. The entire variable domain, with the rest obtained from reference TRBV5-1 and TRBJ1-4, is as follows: KAGVTQTPRYLIKTRGQQVTLSCSPISGHRSVSWYQQTPGQGLQFLFEYFSETQRNKGNFPGRFSGRQFSNSRSEMNVSTLELGDSALYLCASSFGRTLANEKLFFGSGTQLSVL.

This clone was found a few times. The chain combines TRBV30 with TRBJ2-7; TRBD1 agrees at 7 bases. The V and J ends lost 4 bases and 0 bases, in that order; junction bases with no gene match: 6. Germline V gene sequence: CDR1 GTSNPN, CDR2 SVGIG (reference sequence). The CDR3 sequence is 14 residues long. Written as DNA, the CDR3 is TGTGCCTGGACACCCACAGGGGCCTCCTACGAGCAGTACTTC. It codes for CAWTPTGASYEQYF. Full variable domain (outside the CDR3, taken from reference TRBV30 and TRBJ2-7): SQTIHQWPATLVQPVGSPLSLECTVEGTSNPNLYWYRQAAGRGLQLLFYSVGIGQISSEVPQNLSASRPQDRQFILSSKKLLLSDSGFYLCAWTPTGASYEQYFGPGTRLTVT.

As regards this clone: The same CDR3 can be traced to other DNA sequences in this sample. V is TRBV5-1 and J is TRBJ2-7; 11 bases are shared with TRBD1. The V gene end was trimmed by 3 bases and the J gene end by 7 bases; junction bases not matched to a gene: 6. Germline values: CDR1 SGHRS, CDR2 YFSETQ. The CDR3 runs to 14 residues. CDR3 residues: CASSSGQGAGEQYF. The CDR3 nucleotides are TGCGCCAGCAGCTCCGGACAGGGGGCAGGAGAGCAGTACTTC.